This entry concerns a single TCR beta chain. The sample comes from a study of blood T cell repertoires in COVID-19. Assay: immunoSEQ multiplex PCR; the TCRdb copy retains only in-frame clones and omits some. The sample includes 350,000 to 500,000 clones, 88% seen only once; the top ten take approximately 1.5%. The CDR3 contains 16 residues. Germline loops: CDR1 SGDLS, CDR2 YYNGEE. Losses at the gene ends were 0 bases for V and 5 bases for J; bases not matched to a gene: 7. The receptor was derived from a woman aged 18-29 years who had been exposed to COVID-19. V gene TRBV9 combines with J gene TRBJ2-3; TRBD2 matches 9 bases. The specimen sequenced was PBMCs or T cells enriched from blood (not recorded which). This CDR3 is CASSVGPSGGLDTQYF. CDR3 bases: TGTGCCAGCAGCGTAGGGCCCAGCGGGGGGTTAGATACGCAGTATTTT.